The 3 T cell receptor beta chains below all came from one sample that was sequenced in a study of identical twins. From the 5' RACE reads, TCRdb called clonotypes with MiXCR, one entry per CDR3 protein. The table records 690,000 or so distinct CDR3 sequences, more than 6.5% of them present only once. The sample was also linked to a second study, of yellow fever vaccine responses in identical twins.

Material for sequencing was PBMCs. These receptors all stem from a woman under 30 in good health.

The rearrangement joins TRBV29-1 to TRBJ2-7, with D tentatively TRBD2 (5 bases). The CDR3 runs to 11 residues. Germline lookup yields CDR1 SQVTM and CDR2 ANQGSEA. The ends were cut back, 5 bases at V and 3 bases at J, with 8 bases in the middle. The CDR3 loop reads CSVRGNYEQYF. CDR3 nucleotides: TGCAGCGTTAGAGGGAACTACGAGCAGTACTTC.

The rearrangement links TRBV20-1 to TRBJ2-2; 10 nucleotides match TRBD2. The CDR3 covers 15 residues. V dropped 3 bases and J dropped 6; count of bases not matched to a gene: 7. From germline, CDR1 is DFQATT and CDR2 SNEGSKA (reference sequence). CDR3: CSARSSGSLSGELFF. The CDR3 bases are TGCAGTGCTAGGTCTAGCGGGAGTTTGTCCGGGGAGCTGTTTTTT.

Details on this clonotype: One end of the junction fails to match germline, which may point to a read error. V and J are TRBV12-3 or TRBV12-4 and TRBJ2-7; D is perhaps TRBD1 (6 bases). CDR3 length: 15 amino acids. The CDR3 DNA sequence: TGTGCCAGCAGTTTAATAGGGGGTCTAAGCAGCGAGCAGCACTTC. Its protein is CASSLIGGLSSEQHF.